This entry concerns a single T cell receptor (beta chain). Its antigen is unidentified. This CDR3 is built from 14 residues. The V gene's germline CDR1 is LNHNV and CDR2 YYDKDF (reference sequence). Trimming left V 6 bases short and J 0 bases short, with 9 bases between. These data come from a study of cytomegalovirus exposure and HLA in healthy donors. Overall study results and limits: Prediction of most subjects' HLA-A and HLA-B alleles by TCR beta sequences was reportedly accurate. The classifier reportedly diagnosed cytomegalovirus status with high sensitivity and specificity.

Use of 60 Vbeta and 13 Jbeta primers characterized the PCR. Clones were read by immunoSEQ multiplex PCR, and TCRdb kept only the in-frame ones, dropping some. The sample holds roughly 180,000 clones, roughly 9.5% seen once. Sequenced sample: PBMCs. The chain carries TRBV15 and TRBJ1-3; no clear D. The TCR comes from a woman aged 25 to 45 in good health and CMV-seropositive. CDR3 nucleotides: TGTGCCACCAGTTCACTTCACTCTGGAAACACCATATATTTT. The encoded protein is CATSSLHSGNTIYF.